These 8 T cell receptor beta chains were sequenced from one sample in a study of CD8+CD57+ T cells in acquired aplastic anemia. Patients chosen for sequencing had shown CD8+CD57+ cell expansion by flow cytometry. The use of genomic DNA as template underpinned the TCR beta VDJ and CDR3 profiling. TCRdb reprocessed the reads via MiXCR and lists one record per CDR3 protein. The sample lists about 180,000 distinct CDR3 sequences, nearly 50% occurring once. Sequences were obtained from sorted CD4+, CD8+, or CD8+CD57+ T cells (not recorded which) from PBMCs. All receptors come from a human donor with aplastic anemia.

This clonotype was observed at least ten times. This rearrangement joins TRBV5-1 to TRBJ1-1, with D perhaps matching TRBD1 (5 bases). CDR3 size: 13 residues. CDR1 and CDR2 (germline): SGHRS, YFSETQ. The V and J ends lost 0 bases and 10 bases respectively, with 13 bases between them. CDR3 coding DNA: TGCGCCAGCAGCTTGGGACAACGGGGGGGAGCTTTCTTT. Translated, it gives CASSLGQRGGAFF.

This clonotype has a count of ten or more. The V and J genes are TRBV9 and TRBJ2-2; 7 bases map to TRBD2. V trimming: 2 bases; J trimming: 3 bases; junction bases outside the gene matches: 1. The CDR3 spans 14 residues. Germline CDR1 SGDLS, CDR2 YYNGEE. The CDR3 region has the DNA TGTGCCAGCAGCGTGGGGAGGGACACCGGGGAGCTGTTTTTT. Protein: CASSVGRDTGELFF.

For this clonotype: This may be a read error: a much more frequent sequence differs by one nucleotide. No conserved phenylalanine or tryptophan is present at the end of the CDR3, so a read error is the likely explanation. The chain couples TRBV11-2 to TRBJ1-6; D gene ambiguous. V was shortened by 1 base and J by 2 bases, with 12 bases between the two germline ends. The CDR3 loop spans 17 amino acids. In germline, CDR1 is SGHAT, CDR2 FQNNGV. The CDR3 nucleotides are TGTGCCAGCAGCTTAGGATCTTCGAGTGCCTATAATTCACCCCTCCACATT. Translating it yields CASSLGSSSAYNSPLHI.

J is TRBJ2-2 and V is TRBV2, with D possibly being TRBD2 (5 bases). Per germline, CDR1 SNHLY and CDR2 FYNNEI. V shed 3 bases and J shed 5 bases, with 13 bases lying between them. This CDR3 comprises 15 residues. The CDR3 bases are TGTGCCAGCAGTGAGGCCAGCGGTGGGACCGGGGAGCTGTTTTTT. This sequence encodes CASSEASGGTGELFF.

This clonotype was seen more than once but under ten times. The chain uses TRBV12-5 and TRBJ1-1; D is possibly TRBD1 (6 bases). V dropped 6 bases and J dropped 0 bases, with 17 bases sitting between them. This CDR3 spans 16 amino acids. Germline V gene sequence: CDR1 LGHNT, CDR2 FRNRAP. CDR3 nucleotides: TGTGCTAGTGGCTCCGGGACATCTACCATGAACACTGAAGCTTTCTTT. It yields the protein CASGSGTSTMNTEAFF.

The rearrangement joins TRBV19 to TRBJ1-2; 8 positions agree with TRBD1. The CDR3 loop spans 12 amino acids. The V and J ends lost 3 bases and 8 bases, in that order; junction bases with no gene match: 2. Germline V gene lookup returns CDR1 LNHDA and CDR2 SQIVND (reference sequence). The DNA for the CDR3 is TGTGCCAGTAGTATCGGACAGGGCGGCTACACCTTC. Translation: CASSIGQGGYTF. Using reference TRBV19 and TRBJ1-2 for the parts outside the CDR3, the full variable domain is DGGITQSPKYLFRKEGQNVTLSCEQNLNHDAMYWYRQDPGQGLRLIYYSQIVNDFQKGDIAEGYSVSREKKESFPLTVTSAQKNPTAFYLCASSIGQGGYTFGSGTRLTVV.

This clonotype was observed a single time. A much larger clone lies a single base off, so this may be a read error. This chain uses TRBV10-3 with TRBJ2-1, with 10 bases identical to TRBD2. The germline V gene encodes CDR1 ENHRY and CDR2 SYGVKD. CDR3 size: 14 residues. DNA for the CDR3: TGTGCCACCCGACCGACTAGCGGGCACAATGGGCAGTTCTTC. As protein: CATRPTSGHNGQFF.

This clonotype was detected only a few times. This sequence joins TRBV27 and TRBJ2-7; maybe TRBD2 (7 bases). V was trimmed by 1 base and J by 3 bases, leaving 19 bases between them. CDR3 length equals 17 residues. Germline-derived CDR1 and CDR2 are MNHEY and SMNVEV (reference sequence). The chain's CDR3 is CASSLWVGQGGGYEQYF. For the CDR3, the DNA is TGTGCCAGCAGTTTATGGGTGGGGCAGGGAGGGGGCTACGAGCAGTACTTC.